Given below is one T cell receptor (beta chain) in context. Here immunoSEQ multiplex PCR was the method, and the copy in TCRdb shows in-frame clones only, minus some. The sample comprises 25,000 to 35,000 clones, more than 85% of which are singletons, and around 9% rests with the top ten. The sample comes from a study of OX40 agonist ivuxolimab in advanced cancers. The ends were cut back, 4 bases at V and 3 bases at J, with 14 bases in the middle. CDR3 length: 15 residues. The germline CDR1 and CDR2 sequences are MRHNA and SNTAGT. V usage is TRBV6-4 and J usage is TRBJ2-3; D remains ambiguous. Here the sequenced sample was CD4+ or CD8+ T cells sorted from blood, taken in a trial of the OX40 agonist ivuxolimab. The origin of this receptor is an adult with an advanced solid tumor such as melanoma, head and neck, liver or kidney cancer. The CDR3 region is CASSAGQRSTDTQYF. In DNA form, the CDR3 reads TGTGCCAGCAGTGCCGGGCAAAGGTCGACAGATACGCAGTATTTT.